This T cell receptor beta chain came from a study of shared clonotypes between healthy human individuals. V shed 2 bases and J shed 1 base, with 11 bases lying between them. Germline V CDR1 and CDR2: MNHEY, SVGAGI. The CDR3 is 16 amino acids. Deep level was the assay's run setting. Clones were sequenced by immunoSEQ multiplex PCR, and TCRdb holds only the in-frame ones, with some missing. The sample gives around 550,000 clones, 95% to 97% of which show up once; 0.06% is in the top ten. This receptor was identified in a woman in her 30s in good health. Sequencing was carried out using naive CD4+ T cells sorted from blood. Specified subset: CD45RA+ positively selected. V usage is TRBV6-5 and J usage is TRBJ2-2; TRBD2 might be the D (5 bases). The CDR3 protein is CASSYNPAVNTGELFF. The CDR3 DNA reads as TGTGCCAGCAGTTACAACCCAGCGGTGAACACCGGGGAGCTGTTTTTT.